This T cell receptor (beta chain) was recovered during a study of patients and donors after allogeneic stem cell transplantation. V was clipped by 6 bases and J by 6 bases, with 17 bases between them. This CDR3 contains 14 residues. The V gene's germline CDR1 is MNHEY and CDR2 SVGAGI. TCRdb ran MiXCR on the RT-PCR reads and lists one entry per CDR3 protein. The sample contains approximately 150,000 distinct CDR3 sequences, over 30% of which appear only once. The chain recombines TRBV6-5 with TRBJ1-1, with D perhaps matching TRBD1 (5 bases). What was sequenced was blood, either unsorted or a sorted T cell fraction (not recorded which). The origin of this receptor is a human donor who was either an allogeneic HSCT recipient or a stem cell or donor lymphocyte infusion donor (not recorded which). It is not recorded whose cells these are; they may come from a transplant donor. The CDR3 DNA is TGTGCCAGCAGCTTTCAGGGTCCCAAATCTGAAGCTTTCTTT. This encodes CASSFQGPKSEAFF.